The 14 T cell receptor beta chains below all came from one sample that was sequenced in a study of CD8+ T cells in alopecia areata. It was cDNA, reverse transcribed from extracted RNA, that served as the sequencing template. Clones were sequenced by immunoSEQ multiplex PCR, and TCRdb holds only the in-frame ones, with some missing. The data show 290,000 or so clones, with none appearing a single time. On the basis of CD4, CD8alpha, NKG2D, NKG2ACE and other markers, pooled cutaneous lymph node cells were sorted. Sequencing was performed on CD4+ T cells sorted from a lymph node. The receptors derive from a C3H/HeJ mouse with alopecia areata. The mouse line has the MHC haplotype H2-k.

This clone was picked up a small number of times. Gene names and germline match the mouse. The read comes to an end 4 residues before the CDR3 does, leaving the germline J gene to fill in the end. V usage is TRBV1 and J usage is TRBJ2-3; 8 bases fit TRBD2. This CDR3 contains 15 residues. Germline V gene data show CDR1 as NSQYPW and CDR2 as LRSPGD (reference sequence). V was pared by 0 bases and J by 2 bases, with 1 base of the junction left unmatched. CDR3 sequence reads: CTCSAELGVAETLYF. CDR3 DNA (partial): TGCACCTGCAGTGCAGAACTGGGGGTTGCAGAA.

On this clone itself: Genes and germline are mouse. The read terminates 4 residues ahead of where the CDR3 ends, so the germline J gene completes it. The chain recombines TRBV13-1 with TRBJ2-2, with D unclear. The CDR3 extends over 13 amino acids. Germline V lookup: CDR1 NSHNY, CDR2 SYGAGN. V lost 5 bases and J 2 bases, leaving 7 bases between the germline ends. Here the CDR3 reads CASSSQNTGQLYF. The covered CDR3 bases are TGTGCCAGCAGCTCTCAGAACACCGGG.

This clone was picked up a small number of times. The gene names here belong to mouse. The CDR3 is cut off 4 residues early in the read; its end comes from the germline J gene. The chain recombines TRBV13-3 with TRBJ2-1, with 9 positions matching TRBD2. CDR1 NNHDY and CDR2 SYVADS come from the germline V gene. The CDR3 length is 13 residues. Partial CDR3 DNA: TGTGCCAGCAAGCTGGGGGGGGGAGCT. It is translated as CASKLGGGA. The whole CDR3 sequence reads CASKLGGGAEQFF.

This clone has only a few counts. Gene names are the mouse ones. Incomplete CDR3 DNA: TGTGCCAGCAGTTTCCAGGCTGGGGGGGAC. It codes for CASSFQAGGD. The full CDR3 is CASSFQAGGDTQYF. The chain employs TRBV14 and TRBJ2-5; TRBD2 matches 8 bases. From the germline J gene comes the end of the CDR3, since the read stops 4 residues before it. Germline CDR1 SGHDT, CDR2 FRDEAV. This CDR3 is built from 14 residues.

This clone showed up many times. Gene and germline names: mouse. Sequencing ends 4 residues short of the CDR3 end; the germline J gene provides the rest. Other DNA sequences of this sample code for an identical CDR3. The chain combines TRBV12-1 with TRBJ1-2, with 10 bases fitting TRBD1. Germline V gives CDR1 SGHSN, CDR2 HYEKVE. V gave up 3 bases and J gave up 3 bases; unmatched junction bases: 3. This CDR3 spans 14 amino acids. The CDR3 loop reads CASSLTGGDSDYTF. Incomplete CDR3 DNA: TGTGCCAGCTCTTTGACAGGGGGCGACTCC.

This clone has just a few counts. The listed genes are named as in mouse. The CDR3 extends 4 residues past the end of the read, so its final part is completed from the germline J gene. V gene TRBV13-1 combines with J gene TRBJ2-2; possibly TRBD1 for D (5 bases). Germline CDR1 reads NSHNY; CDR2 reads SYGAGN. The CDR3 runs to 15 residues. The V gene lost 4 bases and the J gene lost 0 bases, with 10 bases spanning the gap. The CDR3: CASSLRTTNTGQLYF. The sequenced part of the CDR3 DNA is TGTGCCAGCAGTCTACGGACAACAAACACCGGG.

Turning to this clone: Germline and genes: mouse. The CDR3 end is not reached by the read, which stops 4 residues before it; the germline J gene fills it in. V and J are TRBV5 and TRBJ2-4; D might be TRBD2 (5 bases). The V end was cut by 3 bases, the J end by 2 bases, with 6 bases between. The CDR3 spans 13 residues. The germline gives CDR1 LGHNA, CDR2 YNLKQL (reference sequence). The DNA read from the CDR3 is TGTGCCAGCAGCCAGACTGCTCAAAAC. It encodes CASSQTAQN. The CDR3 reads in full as CASSQTAQNTLYF.

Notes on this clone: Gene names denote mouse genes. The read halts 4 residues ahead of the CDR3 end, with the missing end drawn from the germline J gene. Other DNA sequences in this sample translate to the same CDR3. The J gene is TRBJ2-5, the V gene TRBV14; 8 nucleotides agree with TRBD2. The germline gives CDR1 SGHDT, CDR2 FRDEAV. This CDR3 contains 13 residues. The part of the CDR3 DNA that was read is TGTGCCAGCAGTTTAACTGGGGGAGAC. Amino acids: CASSLTGGD. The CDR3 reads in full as CASSLTGGDTQYF.

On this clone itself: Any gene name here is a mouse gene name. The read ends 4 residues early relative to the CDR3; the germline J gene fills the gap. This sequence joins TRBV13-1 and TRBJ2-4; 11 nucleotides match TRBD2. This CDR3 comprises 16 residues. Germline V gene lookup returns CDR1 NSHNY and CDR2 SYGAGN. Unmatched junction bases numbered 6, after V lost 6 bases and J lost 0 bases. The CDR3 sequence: CASTPTGGGSQNTLYF. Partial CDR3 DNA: TGTGCCAGCACCCCGACTGGGGGGGGTAGTCAAAAC.

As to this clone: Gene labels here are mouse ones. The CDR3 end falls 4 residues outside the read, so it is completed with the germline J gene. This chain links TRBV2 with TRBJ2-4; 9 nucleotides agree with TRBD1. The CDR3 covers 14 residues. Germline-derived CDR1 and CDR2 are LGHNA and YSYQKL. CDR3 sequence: CASSQDGTGNTLYF. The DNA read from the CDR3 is TGTGCCAGCAGCCAAGATGGGACAGGGAAC.

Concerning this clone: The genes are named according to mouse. This CDR3 reads CASSAGQANTEVFF. The CDR3 bases that were read are TGTGCCAGCAGTGCGGGACAGGCAAACACA. V is TRBV13-3 and J is TRBJ1-1; TRBD1 agrees at 8 bases. The read finishes 4 residues shy of the CDR3 end, and the germline J gene is used to complete it. In germline, CDR1 is NNHDY, CDR2 SYVADS. With V trimmed by 3 bases and J by 0 bases, 1 base remained unmatched. This CDR3 has 14 residues.

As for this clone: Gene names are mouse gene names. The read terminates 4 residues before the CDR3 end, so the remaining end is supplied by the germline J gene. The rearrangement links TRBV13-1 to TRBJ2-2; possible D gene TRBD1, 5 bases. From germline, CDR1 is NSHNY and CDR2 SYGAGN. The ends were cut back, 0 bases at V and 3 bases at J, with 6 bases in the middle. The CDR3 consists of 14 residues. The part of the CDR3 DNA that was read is TGTGCCAGCAGTGATGCACAGGACACCGGG. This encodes CASSDAQDTG. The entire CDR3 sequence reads CASSDAQDTGQLYF.

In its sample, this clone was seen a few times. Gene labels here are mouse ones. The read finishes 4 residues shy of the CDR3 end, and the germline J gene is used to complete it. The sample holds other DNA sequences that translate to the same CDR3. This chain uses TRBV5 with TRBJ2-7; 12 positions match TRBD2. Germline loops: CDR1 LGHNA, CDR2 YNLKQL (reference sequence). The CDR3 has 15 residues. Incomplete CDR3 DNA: TGTGCCAGCAGCCCCCGGACTGGGGGGGTGTAT. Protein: CASSPRTGGVY. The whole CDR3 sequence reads CASSPRTGGVYEQYF.

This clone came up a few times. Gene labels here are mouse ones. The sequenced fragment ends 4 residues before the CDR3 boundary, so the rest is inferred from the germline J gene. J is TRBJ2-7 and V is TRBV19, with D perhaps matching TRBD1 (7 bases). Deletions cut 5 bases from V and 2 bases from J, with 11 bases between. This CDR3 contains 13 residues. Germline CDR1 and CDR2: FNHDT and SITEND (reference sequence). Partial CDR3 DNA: TGTGCCAGCAGCCAGGGGGGTCCCTAT. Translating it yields CASSQGGPY. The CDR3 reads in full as CASSQGGPYEQYF.